The entry below describes one T cell receptor beta chain. Its antigen remains unknown. The immunoSEQ assay was v3.0, run at survey level. Sequenced by immunoSEQ multiplex PCR; TCRdb stores in-frame clones only, minus some. The sample includes 30,000 or so clones, 93% of them seen just once. This record belongs to a study of long-term antiretroviral therapy in people with HIV. Study-wide results and limits: Dominance of pre-ART expanded clones persisted, fluctuating and often declining after ART. With ART, diversity went up but was still lower than in transplant donor controls. Samples were collected from about 2003 to 2017 under possibly less effective ART regimens.

V was clipped by 4 bases and J by 2 bases; unmatched bases: 3. Germline V CDR1 and CDR2: SGDLS, YYNGEE. The CDR3 covers 15 residues. Treatment locations for all participants with HIV were in the United States. The sample here was unsorted PBMCs, taken 6.2 years after starting antiretroviral therapy. This chain joins TRBV9 and TRBJ2-1; 10 positions match TRBD2. This receptor was obtained from a man aged 35-49 years with HIV. The DNA for the CDR3 is TGTGCCAGCAGCATCCTAGCGGGAGCCTACAATGAGCAGTTCTTC. Encoded protein: CASSILAGAYNEQFF. Full variable domain (rest looked up from reference TRBV9 and TRBJ2-1): DSGVTQTPKHLITATGQRVTLRCSPRSGDLSVYWYQQSLDQGLQFLIQYYNGEERAKGNILERFSAQQFPDLHSELNLSSLELGDSALYFCASSILAGAYNEQFFGPGTRLTVL.